This T cell receptor beta chain is drawn from a study of T cell clonality in common variable immunodeficiency. General study points: In common variable immunodeficiency, TCR beta chains reportedly carried fewer deletions and N-nucleotide insertions.

The V gene end was trimmed by 1 base and the J gene end by 7 bases; junction bases not matched to a gene: 3. Germline V gene data show CDR1 as SGHRS and CDR2 as YFSETQ. This CDR3 has 15 amino acids. Regarding this clone: The antigen is not known. The sequenced fragment ends 3 residues before the CDR3 boundary, so the rest is inferred from the germline J gene.

Some clones are missing from TCRdb's copy, which holds only in-frame ones; the method was immunoSEQ multiplex PCR. Sampling found thousands of clones, none seen once. The CVID group had 15 females and 30 or so males, mean age roughly 40. The receptor was derived from a human donor with common variable immunodeficiency. The material sequenced was peripheral blood mononuclear cells. This rearrangement joins TRBV5-1 to TRBJ2-3; TRBD2 matches at 13 bases. The CDR3 DNA, read in part, is TGCGCCAGCAGCTTGACTAGCGGGAGGGTGAATACG. The encoded protein is CASSLTSGRVNT. The whole CDR3 reads CASSLTSGRVNTQYF.